These 26 T cell receptor beta chains originate from one sample sequenced in a study of cytomegalovirus exposure and HLA in healthy donors. 60 Vbeta and 13 Jbeta primers were used in PCR. TCRdb keeps only in-frame clones here, not all; method: immunoSEQ multiplex PCR. Its clone listing holds 75,000 to 85,000 clones. The sequencing sample was made of PBMCs. These receptors were collected from a man aged 18 to 29 in good health and CMV-seropositive.

The chain combines TRBV9 with TRBJ2-2; 8 nucleotides agree with TRBD2. V dropped 0 bases and J dropped 3; count of bases not matched to a gene: 7. Germline-derived CDR1 and CDR2 are SGDLS and YYNGEE. CDR3 size: 17 residues. The CDR3 nucleotides are TGTGCCAGCAGCGTAGGGAGCGGGAGTGGCCACACCGGGGAGCTGTTTTTT. Its translation is CASSVGSGSGHTGELFF.

Remarks on this clone: Its ends do not fully match the called genes, so a read error is possible. V and J are TRBV5-1 and TRBJ2-4, with 7 positions matching TRBD1. The V gene's germline CDR1 is SGHRS and CDR2 YFSETQ. The CDR3 loop spans 11 amino acids. DNA of the CDR3: TGCGCCAACACCCCAGGGCCCGACAGGGACTTC. Protein sequence: CANTPGPDRDF.

The rearrangement joins TRBV6-6 to TRBJ2-5, with TRBD1 identical over 10 bases. The J call may not be correct, given that the DNA end is closer to TRBJ2-7. CDR1 and CDR2 from the germline V gene are MNHNY and SVGAGI (reference sequence). The CDR3 has 13 amino acids. In nucleotides, the CDR3 is TGTGCCAGCAGCCTGGGGACAGGGGACGAGCAGTACTTC. It is translated as CASSLGTGDEQYF.

V is TRBV7-9 and J is TRBJ1-1; D possibly corresponds to TRBD1 (5 bases). The CDR3 loop spans 15 amino acids. Germline V lookup: CDR1 SEHNR, CDR2 FQNEAQ (reference sequence). The ends were cut back, 5 bases at V and 5 bases at J, with 18 bases in the middle. The DNA for the CDR3 is TGTGCCAGCAGCCCGGTCTTCCAGGGTGGGACTGAAGCTTTCTTT. Amino acid sequence: CASSPVFQGGTEAFF.

This chain joins TRBV7-6 and TRBJ2-2; 10 nucleotides match TRBD1. The J segment lost 4 bases and the V segment lost 4 bases, leaving 12 bases of the junction unmatched. The CDR3 covers 18 residues. Germline V gene sequence: CDR1 SGHVS, CDR2 FNYEAQ. The DNA of the CDR3 is TGTGCCAGCAGCTCCCAAGGTCAGACAGGGGGCACCACCGGGGAGCTGTTTTTT. It yields the protein CASSSQGQTGGTTGELFF.

The rearrangement joins TRBV29-1 to TRBJ2-1; D perhaps matches TRBD1 (6 bases). The CDR3 extends over 13 amino acids. Germline V gene lookup returns CDR1 SQVTM and CDR2 ANQGSEA. V lost 3 bases and J 3 bases, leaving 9 bases between the germline ends. CDR3 DNA sequence: TGCAGCGTTGACAGGGGAATCTACAATGAGCAGTTCTTC. Translated, it gives CSVDRGIYNEQFF.

The rearrangement joins TRBV5-5 to TRBJ2-1; D gene uncertain. This CDR3 comprises 13 residues. Germline V gene sequence: CDR1 SGHKS, CDR2 YYEKEE (reference sequence). Trimming removed 0 bases from V and 5 bases from J, with 6 bases in between. The CDR3 spells CASSLASNNEQFF. In DNA, the CDR3 is TGTGCCAGCAGCTTGGCCAGTAACAATGAGCAGTTCTTC.

The chain links TRBV5-1 to TRBJ2-7; 7 bases agree with TRBD1. Germline trimming cut 1 base from V and 3 bases from J; bases unmatched to any gene: 1. The CDR3 runs to 13 residues. Germline loops: CDR1 SGHRS, CDR2 YFSETQ. The CDR3 here is CASSLRDSYEQYF. The CDR3 coding sequence is TGCGCCAGCAGCTTGCGGGACAGCTACGAGCAGTACTTC.

The chain couples TRBV7-2 to TRBJ2-7; 7 bases agree with TRBD1. The CDR3 covers 13 residues. The trim removed 2 bases at V and 4 bases at J, leaving 2 bases unmatched. Per the germline V gene, CDR1 is SGHTA and CDR2 is FQGNSA. This chain's CDR3 is CASSLTDRYEQYF. CDR3 nucleotides: TGTGCCAGCAGCTTAACGGACAGGTACGAGCAGTACTTC. The whole variable domain, filled in from reference TRBV7-2 and TRBJ2-7, reads GAGVSQSPSNKVTEKGKDVELRCDPISGHTALYWYRQSLGQGLEFLIYFQGNSAPDKSGLPSDRFSAERTGGSVSTLTIQRTQQEDSAVYLCASSLTDRYEQYFGPGTRLTVT.

The gene calls are TRBV5-1 and TRBJ2-2; 9 bases map to TRBD2. This CDR3 has 17 residues. V trimming: 2 bases; J trimming: 5 bases; junction bases outside the gene matches: 10. Germline values: CDR1 SGHRS, CDR2 YFSETQ. CDR3 in DNA: TGCGCCAGCAGCTTTCAGGGGAGCGGGAGGTGGACCGGGGAGCTGTTTTTT. Translated: CASSFQGSGRWTGELFF.

The V gene is TRBV5-1, the J gene TRBJ2-2; D gene ambiguous. This CDR3 is 14 amino acids long. V lost 4 bases and J 0 bases, leaving 7 bases between the germline ends. Germline V lookup: CDR1 SGHRS, CDR2 YFSETQ. CDR3 in DNA: TGCGCCAGCAGCACAGACACGAACACCGGGGAGCTGTTTTTT. This gives the protein CASSTDTNTGELFF.

The rearrangement joins TRBV19 to TRBJ1-5, with 8 nucleotides matching TRBD1. The germline V gene encodes CDR1 LNHDA and CDR2 SQIVND (reference sequence). With V trimmed by 6 bases and J by 4 bases, 8 bases remained unmatched. The CDR3 length is 15 residues. The CDR3 region has the DNA TGTGCCAGTAGCCCCCGGACAGGGTCGAATCAGCCCCAGCATTTT. Its protein is CASSPRTGSNQPQHF.

This sequence joins TRBV13 and TRBJ2-4; D possibly corresponds to TRBD1 (6 bases). Between the trimmed V and J ends, which lost 5 bases and 0 bases, there was a span of 14 bases. The CDR3 length is 16 residues. Looked up from germline, CDR1 is PRHDT and CDR2 is FYEKMQ (reference sequence). The CDR3 region is CASSKQGWEAKNIQYF. CDR3 nucleotides: TGTGCCAGCAGCAAACAGGGTTGGGAAGCCAAAAACATTCAGTACTTC. Combining the CDR3 with reference TRBV13 and TRBJ2-4 gives the whole variable domain AAGVIQSPRHLIKEKRETATLKCYPIPRHDTVYWYQQGPGQDPQFLISFYEKMQSDKGSIPDRFSAQQFSDYHSELNMSSLELGDSALYFCASSKQGWEAKNIQYFGAGTRLSVL.

The chain links TRBV19 to TRBJ2-2; D might be TRBD2 (5 bases). Trimming left V 7 bases short and J 7 bases short, with 10 bases between. Germline lookup yields CDR1 LNHDA and CDR2 SQIVND (reference sequence). The CDR3 is made up of 12 amino acids. CDR3 protein: CASTPTSGELFF. The CDR3 DNA is TGTGCCAGTACCCCCACTAGCGGGGAGCTGTTTTTT.

V gene TRBV5-1 combines with J gene TRBJ2-7; 8 positions agree with TRBD2. This CDR3 comprises 14 residues. V was pared by 1 base and J by 3 bases, with 3 bases of the junction left unmatched. The V gene's germline CDR1 is SGHRS and CDR2 YFSETQ. The CDR3: CASSLPGGDYEQYF. DNA for the CDR3: TGCGCCAGCAGCTTGCCGGGAGGGGACTACGAGCAGTACTTC.

V and J are TRBV2 and TRBJ1-5, with D possibly TRBD1 on 6 matching bases. Germline CDR1 is SNHLY and CDR2 is FYNNEI. V lost 1 base, J lost 5 bases, and 12 bases lay in between. CDR3 length equals 15 residues. CDR3 amino acids: CASSEEGGGDQPQHF. DNA of the CDR3: TGTGCCAGCAGTGAAGAGGGGGGAGGGGATCAGCCCCAGCATTTT.

V is TRBV10-1 and J is TRBJ2-1; TRBD1 agrees at 7 bases. There are 14 residues in the CDR3. V was pared by 5 bases and J by 4 bases, with 5 bases of the junction left unmatched. Germline CDR1 WNHNN, CDR2 SYGVQD (reference sequence). CDR3: CASSTGTAYNEQFF. As DNA, the CDR3 is TGCGCCAGCAGTACCGGGACAGCTTACAATGAGCAGTTCTTC.

The chain combines TRBV28 with TRBJ1-4; D unresolved. V was pared by 10 bases and J by 3 bases, with 6 bases between. CDR1 and CDR2 from the germline V gene are MDHEN and SYDVKM. The CDR3 totals 11 residues. CDR3: CATAANEKLFF. Written as DNA, the CDR3 is TGTGCCACGGCGGCTAATGAAAAACTGTTTTTT.

The rearrangement uses TRBV5-1 and TRBJ1-1; no firm D call. V lost 5 bases, J lost 3 bases, and 14 bases lay in between. Germline assignment: CDR1 SGHRS and CDR2 YFSETQ. The CDR3 has 14 residues. CDR3 residues: CASREEAGDTEAFF. CDR3 coding DNA: TGCGCCAGCAGGGAGGAGGCCGGGGACACTGAAGCTTTCTTT.

V usage is TRBV11-2 and J usage is TRBJ1-1; no clear D. This CDR3 is built from 15 residues. The V and J ends lost 3 bases and 1 base respectively, with 12 bases between them. Germline V lookup: CDR1 SGHAT, CDR2 FQNNGV. The chain's CDR3 is CASSFSRSRNTEAFF. The CDR3 DNA sequence: TGTGCCAGCAGCTTCTCTAGGTCCAGGAACACTGAAGCTTTCTTT.

V usage is TRBV5-6 and J usage is TRBJ2-5, with 7 bases identical to TRBD1. Germline CDR1 reads SGHDT; CDR2 reads YYEEEE. This CDR3 spans 13 amino acids. J lost 4 bases, V lost 1 base, and 1 base had no gene match. This CDR3 reads CASSLPGGETQYF. The CDR3 DNA sequence: TGTGCCAGCAGCTTGCCAGGGGGAGAGACCCAGTACTTC.

The genes are TRBV6-6 and TRBJ1-2, with 7 bases aligning to TRBD1. Trimming removed 5 bases from V and 8 bases from J; junction bases left unmatched: 11. The CDR3 consists of 14 residues. Germline loops: CDR1 MNHNY, CDR2 SVGAGI (reference sequence). CDR3 sequence: CASSPGTVFSGYTF. The CDR3 DNA reads as TGTGCCAGCAGTCCCGGGACAGTTTTCAGCGGCTACACCTTC.

V gene TRBV5-4 combines with J gene TRBJ1-2; 10 bases line up with TRBD1. V shed 2 bases, J shed 4 bases, and the junction held 5 bases outside the gene matches. Germline CDR1 reads SGHNT; CDR2 reads YYREEE (reference sequence). This CDR3 is built from 15 residues. CDR3 nucleotide sequence: TGTGCCAGCAGCTTACAGACAGGGGGCTCCTATGGCTACACCTTC. Its protein product is CASSLQTGGSYGYTF.

The chain joins TRBV5-5 to TRBJ1-2, with D perhaps matching TRBD1 (5 bases). The CDR3 sequence is 17 residues long. The germline V gene encodes CDR1 SGHKS and CDR2 YYEKEE (reference sequence). Trimming stripped 0 bases from V and 2 bases from J, with 17 bases between. The CDR3 coding sequence is TGTGCCAGCAGCTTGGGCCGGCTGGCAGGGTCAAACTATGGCTACACCTTC. The encoded protein is CASSLGRLAGSNYGYTF. The whole variable domain, filled in from reference TRBV5-5 and TRBJ1-2, reads DAGVTQSPTHLIKTRGQQVTLRCSPISGHKSVSWYQQVLGQGPQFIFQYYEKEERGRGNFPDRFSARQFPNYSSELNVNALLLGDSALYLCASSLGRLAGSNYGYTFGSGTRLTVV.

The chain has TRBV28 and TRBJ1-5; D unclear. CDR3 length: 18 residues. Germline CDR1 and CDR2: MDHEN and SYDVKM. V was cut by 5 bases and J by 9 bases, with 29 bases left in between. The CDR3 nucleotides read TGTGCCAGCAGTGAAAACTCTCCGGGAACGGGAGTTCATCGGCCCCAGCATTTT. Its protein is CASSENSPGTGVHRPQHF.

The chain recombines TRBV5-1 with TRBJ1-1, with TRBD1 as a possible D gene (6 bases). The CDR3 has 15 residues. The germline V and J ends were trimmed by 1 base and 10 bases, with 20 bases remaining between them. The germline V gene encodes CDR1 SGHRS and CDR2 YFSETQ. The CDR3 bases are TGCGCCAGCAGCTTGTCCGACAGGTTTACTCACCCAGCTTTCTTT. Protein sequence: CASSLSDRFTHPAFF.